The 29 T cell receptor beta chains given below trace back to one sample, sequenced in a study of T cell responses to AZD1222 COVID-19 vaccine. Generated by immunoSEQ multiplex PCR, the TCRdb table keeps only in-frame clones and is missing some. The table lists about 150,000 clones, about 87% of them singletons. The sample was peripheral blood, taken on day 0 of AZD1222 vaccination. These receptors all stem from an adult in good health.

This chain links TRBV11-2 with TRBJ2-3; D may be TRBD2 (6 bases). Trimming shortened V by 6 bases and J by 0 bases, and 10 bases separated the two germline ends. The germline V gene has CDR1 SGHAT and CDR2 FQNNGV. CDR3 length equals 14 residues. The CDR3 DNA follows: TGTGCCAGCAGGCGGGGCGCGAGCACAGATACGCAGTATTTT. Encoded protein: CASRRGASTDTQYF.

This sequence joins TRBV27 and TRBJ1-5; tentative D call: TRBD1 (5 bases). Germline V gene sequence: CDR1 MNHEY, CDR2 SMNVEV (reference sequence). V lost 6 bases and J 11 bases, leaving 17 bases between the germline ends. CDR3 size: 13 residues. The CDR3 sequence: CASRGRALKAQHF. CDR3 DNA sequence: TGTGCCAGCAGGGGCAGGGCTTTGAAAGCCCAGCATTTT.

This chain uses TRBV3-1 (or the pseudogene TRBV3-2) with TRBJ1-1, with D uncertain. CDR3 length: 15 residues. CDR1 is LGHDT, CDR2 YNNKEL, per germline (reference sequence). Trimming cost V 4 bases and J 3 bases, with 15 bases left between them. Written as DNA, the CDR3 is TGTGCCAGCAGCCCTCGGACGGTATGGGACACTGAAGCTTTCTTT. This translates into CASSPRTVWDTEAFF.

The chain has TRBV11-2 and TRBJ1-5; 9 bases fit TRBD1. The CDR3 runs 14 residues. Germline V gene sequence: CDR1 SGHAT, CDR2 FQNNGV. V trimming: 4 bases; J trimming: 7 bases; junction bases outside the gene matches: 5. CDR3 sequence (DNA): TGTGCCAGCAGCTCAACAGGGGGCGGCCAGCCCCAGCATTTT. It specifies CASSSTGGGQPQHF.

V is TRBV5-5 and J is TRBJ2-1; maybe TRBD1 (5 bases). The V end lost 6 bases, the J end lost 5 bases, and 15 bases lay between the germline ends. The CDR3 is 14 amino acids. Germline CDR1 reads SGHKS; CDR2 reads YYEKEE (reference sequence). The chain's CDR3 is CASTKGERDNEQFF. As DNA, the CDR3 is TGTGCCAGCACCAAAGGGGAAAGGGACAATGAGCAGTTCTTC.

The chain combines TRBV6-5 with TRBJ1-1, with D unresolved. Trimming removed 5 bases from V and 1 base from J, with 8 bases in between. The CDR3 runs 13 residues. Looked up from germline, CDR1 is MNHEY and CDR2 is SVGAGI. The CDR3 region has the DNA TGTGCCAGCAGTCGGGAAGGGAACACTGAAGCTTTCTTT. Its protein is CASSREGNTEAFF.

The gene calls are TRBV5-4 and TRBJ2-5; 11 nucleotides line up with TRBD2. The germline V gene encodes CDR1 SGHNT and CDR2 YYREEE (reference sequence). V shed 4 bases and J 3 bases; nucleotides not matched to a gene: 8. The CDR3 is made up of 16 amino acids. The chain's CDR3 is CASSLSGGAIEETQYF. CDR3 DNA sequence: TGTGCCAGCAGCCTTAGCGGGGGGGCCATTGAAGAGACCCAGTACTTC.

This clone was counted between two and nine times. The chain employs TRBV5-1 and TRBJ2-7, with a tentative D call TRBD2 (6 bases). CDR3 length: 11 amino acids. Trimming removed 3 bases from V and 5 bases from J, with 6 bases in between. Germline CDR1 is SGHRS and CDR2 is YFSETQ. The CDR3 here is CASSWGDEQYF. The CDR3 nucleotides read TGCGCCAGCAGCTGGGGGGACGAGCAGTACTTC. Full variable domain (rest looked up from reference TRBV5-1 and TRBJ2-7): KAGVTQTPRYLIKTRGQQVTLSCSPISGHRSVSWYQQTPGQGLQFLFEYFSETQRNKGNFPGRFSGRQFSNSRSEMNVSTLELGDSALYLCASSWGDEQYFGPGTRLTVT.

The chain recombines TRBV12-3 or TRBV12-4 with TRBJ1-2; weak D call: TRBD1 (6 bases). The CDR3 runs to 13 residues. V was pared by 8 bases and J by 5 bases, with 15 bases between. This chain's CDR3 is CASSPDSKYGYTF. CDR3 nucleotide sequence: TGTGCCAGCTCCCCGGACAGTAAATATGGCTACACCTTC.

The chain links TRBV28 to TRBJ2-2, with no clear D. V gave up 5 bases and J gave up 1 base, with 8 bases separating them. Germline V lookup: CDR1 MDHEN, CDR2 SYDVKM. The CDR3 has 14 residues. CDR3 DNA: TGTGCCAGCAGTCTTAAGAAGAACACCGGGGAGCTGTTTTTT. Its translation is CASSLKKNTGELFF.

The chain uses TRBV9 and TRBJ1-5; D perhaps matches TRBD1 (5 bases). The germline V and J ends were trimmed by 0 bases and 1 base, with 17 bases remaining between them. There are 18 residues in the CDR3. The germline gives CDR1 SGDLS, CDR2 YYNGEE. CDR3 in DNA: TGTGCCAGCAGCGTAGGCTCCGGGGAAAGGGGAAGCAATCAGCCCCAGCATTTT. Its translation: CASSVGSGERGSNQPQHF.

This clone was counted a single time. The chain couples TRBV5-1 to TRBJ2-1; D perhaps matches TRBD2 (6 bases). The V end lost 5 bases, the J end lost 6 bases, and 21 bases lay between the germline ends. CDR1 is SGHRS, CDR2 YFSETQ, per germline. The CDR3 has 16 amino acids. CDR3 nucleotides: TGCGCCAGCAGTACCGTTCCCGGGGTCGGGGGCAATGAGCAGTTCTTC. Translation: CASSTVPGVGGNEQFF.

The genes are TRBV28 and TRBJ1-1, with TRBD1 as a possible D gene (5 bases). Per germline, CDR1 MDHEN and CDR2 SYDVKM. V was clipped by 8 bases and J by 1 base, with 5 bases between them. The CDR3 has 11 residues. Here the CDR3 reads CASGQNTEAFF. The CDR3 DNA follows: TGTGCCAGCGGACAGAACACTGAAGCTTTCTTT. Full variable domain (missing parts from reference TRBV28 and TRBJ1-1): DVKVTQSSRYLVKRTGEKVFLECVQDMDHENMFWYRQDPGLGLRLIYFSYDVKMKEKGDIPEGYSVSREKKERFSLILESASTNQTSMYLCASGQNTEAFFGQGTRLTVV.

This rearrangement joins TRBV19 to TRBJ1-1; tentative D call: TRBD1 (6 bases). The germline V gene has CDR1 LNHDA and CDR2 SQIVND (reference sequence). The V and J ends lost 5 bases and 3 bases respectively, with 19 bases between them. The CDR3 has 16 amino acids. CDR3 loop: CASSFRQWGRDTEAFF. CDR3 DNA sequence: TGTGCCAGTAGTTTCCGACAATGGGGGCGGGACACTGAAGCTTTCTTT.

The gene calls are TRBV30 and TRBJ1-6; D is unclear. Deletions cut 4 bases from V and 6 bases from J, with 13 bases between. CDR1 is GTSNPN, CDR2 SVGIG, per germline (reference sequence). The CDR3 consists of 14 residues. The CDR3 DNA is TGTGCCTGGACTTTGGGCCTCGGTAATTCACCCCTCCACTTT. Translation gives CAWTLGLGNSPLHF.

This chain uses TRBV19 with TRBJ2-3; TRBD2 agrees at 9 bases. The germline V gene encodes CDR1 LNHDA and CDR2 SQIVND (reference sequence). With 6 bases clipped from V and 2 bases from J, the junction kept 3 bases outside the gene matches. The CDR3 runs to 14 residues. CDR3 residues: CASRTSGNTDTQYF. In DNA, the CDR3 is TGTGCCAGTAGGACTAGCGGTAACACAGATACGCAGTATTTT.

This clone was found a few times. CDR3 DNA sequence: TGTGCCAGCAGCTTAGGAACTGGACCGGACTACGAGCAGTACTTC. It yields the protein CASSLGTGPDYEQYF. The chain is built from TRBV7-8 and TRBJ2-7; no clear D gene. V was trimmed by 1 base and J by 3 bases, leaving 13 bases between them. Germline V CDR1 and CDR2: SGHVS, FQNEAQ. The CDR3 extends over 15 amino acids.

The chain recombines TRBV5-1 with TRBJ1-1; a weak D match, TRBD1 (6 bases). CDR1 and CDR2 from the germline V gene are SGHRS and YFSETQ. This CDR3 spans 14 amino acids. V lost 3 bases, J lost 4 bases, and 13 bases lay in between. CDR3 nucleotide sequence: TGCGCCAGCAGCTCCGGAACAGGGACCACTGAAGCTTTCTTT. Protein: CASSSGTGTTEAFF.

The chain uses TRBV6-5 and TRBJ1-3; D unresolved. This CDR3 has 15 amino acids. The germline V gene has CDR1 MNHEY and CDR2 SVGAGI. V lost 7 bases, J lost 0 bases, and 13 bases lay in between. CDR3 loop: CASTLSRFSGNTIYF. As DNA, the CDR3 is TGTGCCAGCACCCTCTCCCGGTTCTCTGGAAACACCATATATTTT.

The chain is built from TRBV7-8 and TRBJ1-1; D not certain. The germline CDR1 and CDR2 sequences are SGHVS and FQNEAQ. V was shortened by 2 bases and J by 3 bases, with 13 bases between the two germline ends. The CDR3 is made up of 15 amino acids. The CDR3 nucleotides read TGTGCCAGCAGCTTATGGGAGGCGAGGCACACTGAAGCTTTCTTT. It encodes CASSLWEARHTEAFF.

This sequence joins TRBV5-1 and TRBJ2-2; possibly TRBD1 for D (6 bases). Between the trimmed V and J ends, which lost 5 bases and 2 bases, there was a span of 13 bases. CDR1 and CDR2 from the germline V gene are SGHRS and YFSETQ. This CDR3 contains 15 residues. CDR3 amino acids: CASRVGGSNTGELFF. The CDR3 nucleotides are TGCGCCAGCAGGGTAGGGGGATCTAACACCGGGGAGCTGTTTTTT.

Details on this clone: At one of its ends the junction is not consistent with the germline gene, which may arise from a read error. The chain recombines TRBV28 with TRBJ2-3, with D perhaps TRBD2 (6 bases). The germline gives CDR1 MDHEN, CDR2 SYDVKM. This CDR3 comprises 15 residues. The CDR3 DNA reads TGTGCCAGCAGTCTGGGGGGAAGTGTCAGGGTAAAGGAGGATTTT. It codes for CASSLGGSVRVKEDF.

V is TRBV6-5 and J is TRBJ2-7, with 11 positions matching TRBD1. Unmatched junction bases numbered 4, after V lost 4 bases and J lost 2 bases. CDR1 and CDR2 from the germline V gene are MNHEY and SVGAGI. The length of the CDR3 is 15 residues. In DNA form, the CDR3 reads TGTGCCAGCAGTTTTGTGGGACAGGGGGCCTACGAGCAGTACTTC. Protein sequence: CASSFVGQGAYEQYF.

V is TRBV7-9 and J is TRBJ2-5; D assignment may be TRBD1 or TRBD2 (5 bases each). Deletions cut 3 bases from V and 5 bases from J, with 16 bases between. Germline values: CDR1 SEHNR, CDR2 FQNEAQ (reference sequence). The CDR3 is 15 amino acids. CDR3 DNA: TGTGCCAGCAGCTTCTGGTCGGGGCCGGGGGAGACCCAGTACTTC. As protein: CASSFWSGPGETQYF.

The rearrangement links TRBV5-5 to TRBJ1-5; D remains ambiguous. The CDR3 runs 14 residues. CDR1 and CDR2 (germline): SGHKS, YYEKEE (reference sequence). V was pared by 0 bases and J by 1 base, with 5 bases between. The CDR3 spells CASSLAGSNQPQHF. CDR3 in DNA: TGTGCCAGCAGCTTGGCCGGAAGCAATCAGCCCCAGCATTTT.

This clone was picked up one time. DNA of the CDR3: TGTGCCAGCAGCTTATTTGGCGGGGGGGTCACAGATACGCAGTATTTT. Its translation is CASSLFGGGVTDTQYF. The genes are TRBV11-2 and TRBJ2-3, with 9 bases that match TRBD2. The CDR3 totals 16 residues. Trimming cost V 2 bases and J 2 bases; bases outside gene matches: 5. The germline CDR1 and CDR2 sequences are SGHAT and FQNNGV.

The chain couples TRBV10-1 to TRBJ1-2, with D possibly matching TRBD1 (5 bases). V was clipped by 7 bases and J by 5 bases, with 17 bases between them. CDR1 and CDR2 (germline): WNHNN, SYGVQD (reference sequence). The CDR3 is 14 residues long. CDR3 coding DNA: TGCGCCAGCACCCCCCACACGGGGGGTTATGGCTACACCTTC. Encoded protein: CASTPHTGGYGYTF.

The CDR3 loop reads CASSQVYEQYF. As DNA, the CDR3 is TGTGCCAGCAGCCAAGTCTACGAGCAGTACTTC. The chain recombines TRBV14 with TRBJ2-7; D unresolved. V gave up 1 base and J gave up 3 bases, with 1 base separating them. Germline V lookup: CDR1 SGHDN, CDR2 FVKESK. There are 11 residues in the CDR3.

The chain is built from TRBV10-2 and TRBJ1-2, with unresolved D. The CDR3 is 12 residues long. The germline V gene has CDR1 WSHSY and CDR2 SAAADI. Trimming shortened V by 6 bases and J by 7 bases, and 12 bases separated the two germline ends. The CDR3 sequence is CASRAPRVGYTF. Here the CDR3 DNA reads TGCGCCAGCAGGGCCCCCCGGGTTGGCTACACCTTC.